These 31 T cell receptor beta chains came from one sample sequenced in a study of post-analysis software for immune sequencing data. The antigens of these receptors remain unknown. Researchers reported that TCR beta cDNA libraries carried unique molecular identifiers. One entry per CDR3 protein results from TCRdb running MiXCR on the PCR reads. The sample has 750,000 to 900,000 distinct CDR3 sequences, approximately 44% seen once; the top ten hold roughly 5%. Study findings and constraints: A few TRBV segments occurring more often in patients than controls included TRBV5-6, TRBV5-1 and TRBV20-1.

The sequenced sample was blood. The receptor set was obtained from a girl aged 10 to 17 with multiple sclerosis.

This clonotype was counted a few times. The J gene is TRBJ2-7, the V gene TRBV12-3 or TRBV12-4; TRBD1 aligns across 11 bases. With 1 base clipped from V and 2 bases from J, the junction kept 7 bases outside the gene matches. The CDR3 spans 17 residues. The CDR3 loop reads CASSLEVLGQGAYEQYF. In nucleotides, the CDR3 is TGTGCCAGCAGTTTAGAGGTTTTGGGACAGGGGGCCTACGAGCAGTACTTC.

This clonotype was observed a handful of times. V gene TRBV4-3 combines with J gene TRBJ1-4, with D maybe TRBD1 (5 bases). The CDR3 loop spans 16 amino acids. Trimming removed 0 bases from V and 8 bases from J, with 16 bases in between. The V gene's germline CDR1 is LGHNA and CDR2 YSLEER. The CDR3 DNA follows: TGCGCCAGCAGCCAAGATGTCGGGGCTCTGGGGGAAAAACTGTTTTTT. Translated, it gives CASSQDVGALGEKLFF.

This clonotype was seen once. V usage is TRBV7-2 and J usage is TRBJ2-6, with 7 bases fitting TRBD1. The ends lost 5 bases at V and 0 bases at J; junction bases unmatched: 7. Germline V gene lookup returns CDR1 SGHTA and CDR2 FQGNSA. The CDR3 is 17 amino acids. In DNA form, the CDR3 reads TGTGCCAGCAGCCCACGGACAGGAGGCTCTGGGGCCAACGTCCTGACTTTC. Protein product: CASSPRTGGSGANVLTF.

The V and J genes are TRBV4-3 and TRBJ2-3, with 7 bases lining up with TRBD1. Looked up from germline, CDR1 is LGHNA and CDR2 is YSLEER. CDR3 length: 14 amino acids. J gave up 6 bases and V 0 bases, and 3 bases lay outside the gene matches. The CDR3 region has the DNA TGCGCCAGCAGCCAAGATCTGGACAGGGATACGCAGTATTTT. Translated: CASSQDLDRDTQYF.

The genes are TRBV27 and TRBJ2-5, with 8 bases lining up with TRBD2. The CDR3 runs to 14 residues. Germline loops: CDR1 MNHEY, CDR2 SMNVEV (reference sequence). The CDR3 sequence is CGTSQGGRRNEQYF. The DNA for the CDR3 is TGTGGGACATCTCAGGGCGGGAGGAGGAATGAGCAGTACTTC.

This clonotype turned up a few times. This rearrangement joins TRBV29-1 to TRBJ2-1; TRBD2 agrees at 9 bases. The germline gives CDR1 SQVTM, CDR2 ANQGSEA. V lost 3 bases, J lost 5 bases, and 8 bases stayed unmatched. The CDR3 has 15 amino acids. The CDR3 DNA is TGCAGCGTTGACCTAGCGGGAAATCGTAACAATGAGCAGTTCTTC. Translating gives CSVDLAGNRNNEQFF.

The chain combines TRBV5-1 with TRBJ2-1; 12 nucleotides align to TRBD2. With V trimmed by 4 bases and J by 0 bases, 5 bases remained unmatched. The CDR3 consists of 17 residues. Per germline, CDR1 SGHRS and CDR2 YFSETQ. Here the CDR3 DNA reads TGCGCCAGCAGCCCGGGACTAGCGGGCGCCTCCTACAATGAGCAGTTCTTC. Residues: CASSPGLAGASYNEQFF.

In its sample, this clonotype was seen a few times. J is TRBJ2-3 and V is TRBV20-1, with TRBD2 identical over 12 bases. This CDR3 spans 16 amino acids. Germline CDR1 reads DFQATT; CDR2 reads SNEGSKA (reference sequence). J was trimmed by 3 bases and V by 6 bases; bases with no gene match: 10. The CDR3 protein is CSALAGGKMVTDTQYF. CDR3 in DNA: TGCAGTGCGCTAGCGGGAGGGAAAATGGTGACAGATACGCAGTATTTT.

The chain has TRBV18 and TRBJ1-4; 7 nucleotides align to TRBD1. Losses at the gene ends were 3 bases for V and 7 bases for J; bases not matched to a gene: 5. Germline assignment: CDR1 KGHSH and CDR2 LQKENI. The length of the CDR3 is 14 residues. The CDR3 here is CASSPGQPSEKLFF. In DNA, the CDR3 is TGTGCCAGCTCACCGGGACAGCCGTCTGAAAAACTGTTTTTT.

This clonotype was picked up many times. The CDR3 is CASSLAGVYNEQFF. DNA for the CDR3: TGTGCCAGCAGCCTAGCGGGGGTCTACAATGAGCAGTTCTTC. The gene calls are TRBV27 and TRBJ2-1, with TRBD2 matching over 10 bases. The length of the CDR3 is 14 residues. With 6 bases clipped from V and 3 bases from J, the junction kept 2 bases outside the gene matches. Germline assignment: CDR1 MNHEY and CDR2 SMNVEV (reference sequence).

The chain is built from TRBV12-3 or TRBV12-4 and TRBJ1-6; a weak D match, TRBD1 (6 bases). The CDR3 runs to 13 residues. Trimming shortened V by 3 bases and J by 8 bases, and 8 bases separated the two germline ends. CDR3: CASSLDSHSPLHF. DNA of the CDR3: TGTGCCAGCAGTTTGGACAGTCATTCACCCCTCCACTTT.

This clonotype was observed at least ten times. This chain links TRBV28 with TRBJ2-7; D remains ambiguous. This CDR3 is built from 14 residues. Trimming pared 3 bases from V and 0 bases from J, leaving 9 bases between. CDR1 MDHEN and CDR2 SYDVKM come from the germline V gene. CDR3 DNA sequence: TGTGCCAGCAGTTTTGGTCAGTCCTCCTACGAGCAGTACTTC. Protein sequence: CASSFGQSSYEQYF.

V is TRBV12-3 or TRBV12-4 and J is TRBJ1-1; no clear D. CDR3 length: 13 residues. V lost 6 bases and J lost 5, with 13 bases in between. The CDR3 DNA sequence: TGTGCCAGCAGGTCAGAAGGTGGGACTGAAGCTTTCTTT. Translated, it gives CASRSEGGTEAFF.

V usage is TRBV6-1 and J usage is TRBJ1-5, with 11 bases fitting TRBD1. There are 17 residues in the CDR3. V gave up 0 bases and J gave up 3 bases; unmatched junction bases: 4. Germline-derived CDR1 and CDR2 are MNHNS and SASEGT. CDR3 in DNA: TGTGCCAGCAGTGAAGCAAGGACAGGGGGCATCAATCAGCCCCAGCATTTT. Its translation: CASSEARTGGINQPQHF.

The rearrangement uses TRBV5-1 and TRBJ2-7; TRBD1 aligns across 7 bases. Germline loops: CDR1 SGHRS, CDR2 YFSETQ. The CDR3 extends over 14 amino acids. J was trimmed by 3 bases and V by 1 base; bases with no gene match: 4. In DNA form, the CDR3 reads TGCGCCAGCAGCTTGCTAGACAGGGACTACGAGCAGTACTTC. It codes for CASSLLDRDYEQYF.

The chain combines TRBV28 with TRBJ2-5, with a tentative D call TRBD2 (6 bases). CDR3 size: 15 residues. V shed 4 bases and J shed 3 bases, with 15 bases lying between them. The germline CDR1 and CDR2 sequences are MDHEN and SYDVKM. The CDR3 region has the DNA TGTGCCAGCAGTTCACCGGGACTTAGAAAAGAGACCCAGTACTTC. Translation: CASSSPGLRKETQYF.

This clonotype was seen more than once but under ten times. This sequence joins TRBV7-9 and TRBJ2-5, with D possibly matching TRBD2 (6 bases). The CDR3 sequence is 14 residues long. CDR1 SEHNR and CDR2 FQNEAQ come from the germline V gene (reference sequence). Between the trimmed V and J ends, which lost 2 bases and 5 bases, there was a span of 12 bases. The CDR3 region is CASSLNQGGETQYF. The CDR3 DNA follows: TGTGCCAGCAGCTTAAACCAGGGAGGCGAGACCCAGTACTTC.

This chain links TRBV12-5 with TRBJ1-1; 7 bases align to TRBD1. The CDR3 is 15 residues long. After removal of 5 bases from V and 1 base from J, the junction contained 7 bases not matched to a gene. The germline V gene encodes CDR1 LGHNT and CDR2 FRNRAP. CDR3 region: CASGKNYRGNTEAFF. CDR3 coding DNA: TGTGCTAGTGGTAAAAACTACAGGGGGAACACTGAAGCTTTCTTT.

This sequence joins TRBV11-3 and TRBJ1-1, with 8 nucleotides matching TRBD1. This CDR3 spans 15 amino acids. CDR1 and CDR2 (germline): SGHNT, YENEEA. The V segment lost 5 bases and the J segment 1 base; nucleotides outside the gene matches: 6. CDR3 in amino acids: CASSPGDRTNTEAFF. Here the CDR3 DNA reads TGTGCCAGCAGCCCTGGGGACAGGACGAACACTGAAGCTTTCTTT.

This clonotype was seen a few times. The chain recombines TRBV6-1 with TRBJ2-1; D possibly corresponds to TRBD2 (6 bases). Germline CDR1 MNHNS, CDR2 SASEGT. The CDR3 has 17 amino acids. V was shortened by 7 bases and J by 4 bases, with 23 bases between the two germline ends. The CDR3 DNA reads TGTGCCAGCACCATCCAAGTCGGGTCTAGCGAGTACAATGAGCAGTTCTTC. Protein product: CASTIQVGSSEYNEQFF.

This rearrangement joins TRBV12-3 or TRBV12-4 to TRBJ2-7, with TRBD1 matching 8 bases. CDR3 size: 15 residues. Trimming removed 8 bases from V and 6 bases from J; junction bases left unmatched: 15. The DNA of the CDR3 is TGTGCCAGCCACAAATCAGGGGGCTTATTGGGCGAGCAGTACTTC. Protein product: CASHKSGGLLGEQYF.

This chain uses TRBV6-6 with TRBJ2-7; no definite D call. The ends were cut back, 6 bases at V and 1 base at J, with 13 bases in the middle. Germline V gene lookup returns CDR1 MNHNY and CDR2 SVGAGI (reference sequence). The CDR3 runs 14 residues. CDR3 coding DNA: TGTGCCAGCAGCCTCTGGGCCGAATCCTACGAGCAGTACTTC. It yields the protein CASSLWAESYEQYF.

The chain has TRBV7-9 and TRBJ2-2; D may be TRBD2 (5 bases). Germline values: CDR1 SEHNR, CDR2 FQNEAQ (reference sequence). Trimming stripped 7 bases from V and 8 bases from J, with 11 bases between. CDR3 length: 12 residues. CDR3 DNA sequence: TGTGCCAGCATTTCCGGGATGGGGGAGCTGTTTTTT. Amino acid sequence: CASISGMGELFF.

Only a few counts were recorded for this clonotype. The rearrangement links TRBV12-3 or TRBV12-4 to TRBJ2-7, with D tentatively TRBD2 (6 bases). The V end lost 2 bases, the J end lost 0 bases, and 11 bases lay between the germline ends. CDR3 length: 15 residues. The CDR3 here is CASSLRGGNSYEQYF. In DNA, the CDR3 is TGTGCCAGCAGTTTAAGGGGCGGGAACTCCTACGAGCAGTACTTC.

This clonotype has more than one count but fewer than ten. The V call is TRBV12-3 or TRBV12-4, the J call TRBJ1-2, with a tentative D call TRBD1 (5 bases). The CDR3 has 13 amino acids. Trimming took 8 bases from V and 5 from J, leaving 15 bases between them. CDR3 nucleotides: TGTGCCAGCCACCGGGGGGGAGGTTATGGCTACACCTTC. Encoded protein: CASHRGGGYGYTF.

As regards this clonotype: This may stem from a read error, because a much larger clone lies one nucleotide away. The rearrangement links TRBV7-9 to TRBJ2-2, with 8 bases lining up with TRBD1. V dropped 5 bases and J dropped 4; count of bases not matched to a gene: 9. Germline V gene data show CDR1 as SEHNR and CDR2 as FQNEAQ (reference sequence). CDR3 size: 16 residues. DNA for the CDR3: TGTGCCAGCAGCCTACGGGCAGGGGGCACCACCGGGGAGCTGTTTTTT. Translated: CASSLRAGGTTGELFF.

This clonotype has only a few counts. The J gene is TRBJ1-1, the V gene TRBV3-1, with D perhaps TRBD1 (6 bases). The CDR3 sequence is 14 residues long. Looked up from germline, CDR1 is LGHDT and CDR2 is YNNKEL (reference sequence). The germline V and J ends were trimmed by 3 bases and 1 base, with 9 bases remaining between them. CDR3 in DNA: TGTGCCAGCAGCCAGGACAGTACGAACACTGAAGCTTTCTTT. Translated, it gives CASSQDSTNTEAFF.

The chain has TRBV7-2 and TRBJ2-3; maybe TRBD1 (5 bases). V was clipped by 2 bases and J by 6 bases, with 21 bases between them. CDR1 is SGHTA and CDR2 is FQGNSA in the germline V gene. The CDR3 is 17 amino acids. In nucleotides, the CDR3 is TGTGCCAGCAGCTTAAGGGGATTCCCAGGGCCGTCTGATACGCAGTATTTT. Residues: CASSLRGFPGPSDTQYF.

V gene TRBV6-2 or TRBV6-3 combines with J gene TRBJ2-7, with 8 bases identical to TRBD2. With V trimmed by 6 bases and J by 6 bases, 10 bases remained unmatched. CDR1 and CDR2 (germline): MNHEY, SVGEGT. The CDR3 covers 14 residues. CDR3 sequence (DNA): TGTGCCAGCAGACTAGCGGCTCTGGGGGTCGAGCAGTACTTC. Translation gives CASRLAALGVEQYF.

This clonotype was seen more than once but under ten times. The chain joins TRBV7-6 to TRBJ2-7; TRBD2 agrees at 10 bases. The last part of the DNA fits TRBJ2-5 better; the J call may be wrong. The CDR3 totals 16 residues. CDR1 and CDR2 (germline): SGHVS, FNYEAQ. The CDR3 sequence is CASSTSPAGGAETQYF. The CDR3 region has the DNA TGTGCCAGTAGCACTAGCCCAGCGGGAGGGGCAGAGACCCAGTACTTC.

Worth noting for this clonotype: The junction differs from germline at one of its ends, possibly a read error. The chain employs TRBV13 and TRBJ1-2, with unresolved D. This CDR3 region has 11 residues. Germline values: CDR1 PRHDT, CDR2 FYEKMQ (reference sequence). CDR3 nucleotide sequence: TGTGCCAGTAGCTCGGACGGTGGCTACACCTTC. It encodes CASSSDGGYTF.